What follows are 25 T cell receptor beta chains derived from one specimen sequenced in a study of blood T cell repertoires in COVID-19 (dated by TCRdb to the early 2020s). Libraries were built with the immunoSEQ multiplex PCR assay. Entries here come from immuneACCESS through TCRdb and include only in-frame sequences with V and J called. Some clones fail to appear in such tables; in the studies checked, an unresolved V gene covers under half of the shortfall, and the cause of the remainder is unknown. For this sample there are 90,000 to 120,000 clones; 80% to 95% appear just once. The ten largest clonotypes hold more than 5% of the sample. Sequencing was done on a sample of peripheral blood. The receptor set was obtained from a man between 70 and 80 years old with acute or convalescent COVID-19.

The rearrangement uses TRBV7-9 and TRBJ2-1, with TRBD2 matching over 7 bases. This CDR3 is 15 amino acids long. Germline CDR1 is SEHNR and CDR2 is FQNEAQ (reference sequence). The V gene end was trimmed by 0 bases and the J gene end by 5 bases; junction bases not matched to a gene: 4. CDR3 protein: CASSLAGGNHNEQFF. CDR3 sequence (DNA): TGTGCCAGCAGCTTAGCGGGGGGGAACCACAATGAGCAGTTCTTC.

CDR3 DNA: TGCGCCAGCGCGGGCGGGTTGAGGAATGAGCAGTTCTTC. Encoded protein: CASAGGLRNEQFF. V is TRBV5-1 and J is TRBJ2-1; the D gene is possibly TRBD2 (5 bases). Between the trimmed V and J ends, which lost 7 bases and 7 bases, there was a span of 15 bases. Per the germline V gene, CDR1 is SGHRS and CDR2 is YFSETQ. This CDR3 region has 13 residues.

This chain joins TRBV3-1 (or the pseudogene TRBV3-2) and TRBJ2-1, with TRBD2 matching over 11 bases. Trimming took 5 bases from V and 4 from J; bases not matched to a gene: 4. Looked up from germline, CDR1 is LGHDT and CDR2 is YNNKEL (reference sequence). This CDR3 region has 15 residues. CDR3 nucleotides: TGTGCCAGCAGCACACTAGCGGGGGCATACAATGAGCAGTTCTTC. This codes for CASSTLAGAYNEQFF.

This clone has only one observation. The chain uses TRBV2 and TRBJ1-2; D ambiguous. Looked up from germline, CDR1 is SNHLY and CDR2 is FYNNEI. The CDR3 consists of 13 residues. The V and J ends lost 4 bases and 4 bases respectively, with 10 bases between them. The CDR3 here is CASSAGESYGYTF. The CDR3 nucleotides are TGTGCCAGCAGTGCTGGGGAGAGCTATGGCTACACCTTC.

The V gene is TRBV18, the J gene TRBJ1-1; 10 bases are a match to TRBD1. V was clipped by 3 bases and J by 1 base; unmatched bases: 8. Germline V gene data show CDR1 as KGHSH and CDR2 as LQKENI. This CDR3 contains 17 residues. The CDR3 region is CASSPGTGVSRNTEAFF. The CDR3 DNA reads TGTGCCAGCTCACCGGGGACAGGGGTTTCGAGGAACACTGAAGCTTTCTTT.

The V and J genes are TRBV6-6 and TRBJ1-1; weak D call: TRBD1 (6 bases). This CDR3 contains 15 residues. The germline V gene has CDR1 MNHNY and CDR2 SVGAGI (reference sequence). The V end lost 0 bases, the J end lost 5 bases, and 13 bases lay between the germline ends. CDR3 nucleotide sequence: TGTGCCAGCAGTTACTCGAAGGGGGTGAGGACTGAAGCTTTCTTT. Protein product: CASSYSKGVRTEAFF.

The chain links TRBV11-3 to TRBJ1-6; 7 bases line up with TRBD1. The length of the CDR3 is 18 residues. CDR1 SGHNT and CDR2 YENEEA come from the germline V gene. The junction had 13 bases not matched to a gene; V was cut back by 0 bases and J by 8 bases. CDR3: CASSLDRGGQTGHSPLHF. CDR3 coding DNA: TGTGCCAGCAGCTTAGATCGAGGGGGACAGACCGGACATTCACCCCTCCACTTT.

The V and J genes are TRBV3-1 (or the pseudogene TRBV3-2) and TRBJ1-4; maybe TRBD1 (5 bases). Trimming left V 2 bases short and J 5 bases short, with 15 bases between. CDR1 LGHDT and CDR2 YNNKEL come from the germline V gene (reference sequence). The CDR3 covers 16 residues. CDR3: CASSQNTGVGNEKLFF. The CDR3 DNA sequence: TGTGCCAGCAGCCAAAATACGGGGGTAGGAAATGAAAAACTGTTTTTT.

Comment on this clone: The CDR3 carries no conserved terminal phenylalanine or tryptophan, so it likely arises from a read error. The chain couples TRBV6-5 to TRBJ2-7; maybe TRBD1 (5 bases). The CDR3 runs 15 residues. V lost 4 bases to trimming and J lost 1 base, with 14 bases between them. Per germline, CDR1 MNHEY and CDR2 SVGAGI. This CDR3 is CASSFTQGPSYEQYL. For the CDR3, the DNA is TGTGCCAGCAGTTTTACTCAGGGTCCGTCCTACGAGCAGTACCTC.

The chain is built from TRBV27 and TRBJ1-2; a weak D match, TRBD1 (6 bases). V dropped 3 bases and J dropped 8 bases, with 10 bases sitting between them. Germline CDR1 is MNHEY and CDR2 is SMNVEV (reference sequence). The length of the CDR3 is 12 residues. The CDR3 nucleotides are TGTGCCAGCAGTTTCAGGGGAGGGGGCTACACCTTC. Residues: CASSFRGGGYTF.

The chain recombines TRBV18 with TRBJ1-2, with D perhaps TRBD1 (5 bases). Looked up from germline, CDR1 is KGHSH and CDR2 is LQKENI. This CDR3 is built from 14 residues. Trimming left V 2 bases short and J 4 bases short, with 11 bases between. The CDR3 coding sequence is TGTGCCAGCTCACCAAACCAGGGCTTCTATGGCTACACCTTC. Amino acid sequence: CASSPNQGFYGYTF.

V gene TRBV18 combines with J gene TRBJ1-1; perhaps TRBD1 as D (5 bases). Trimming pared 1 base from V and 3 bases from J, leaving 15 bases between. The CDR3 loop spans 16 amino acids. Germline V gene lookup returns CDR1 KGHSH and CDR2 LQKENI. The CDR3 DNA is TGTGCCAGCTCACCACAAGAGAAAGGGGCTGACACTGAAGCTTTCTTT. Amino acid sequence: CASSPQEKGADTEAFF.

The V and J genes are TRBV5-4 and TRBJ2-7; TRBD1 matches at 11 bases. This CDR3 contains 15 residues. The V segment lost 5 bases and the J segment 7 bases; nucleotides outside the gene matches: 11. Germline V gives CDR1 SGHNT, CDR2 YYREEE (reference sequence). The CDR3 nucleotides read TGTGCCAGCAGTACCGGACAGGGGGCGACGCGGGAGCAGTACTTC. Amino acid sequence: CASSTGQGATREQYF. Using reference TRBV5-4 and TRBJ2-7 for the parts outside the CDR3, the full variable domain is ETGVTQSPTHLIKTRGQQVTLRCSSQSGHNTVSWYQQALGQGPQFIFQYYREEENGRGNFPPRFSGLQFPNYSSELNVNALELDDSALYLCASSTGQGATREQYFGPGTRLTVT.

J is TRBJ1-1 and V is TRBV7-2; a possible D gene is TRBD1 (6 bases). Germline loops: CDR1 SGHTA, CDR2 FQGNSA. The V gene lost 1 base and the J gene lost 5 bases, with 8 bases spanning the gap. This CDR3 is 13 amino acids long. For the CDR3, the DNA is TGTGCCAGCAGCTTAGGGGGGCGGACTGAAGCTTTCTTT. Its protein product is CASSLGGRTEAFF.

This clone showed up just once. The rearrangement uses TRBV11-1 and TRBJ1-1; tentatively, D is TRBD1 (5 bases). This CDR3 region has 14 residues. CDR1 SGHAT and CDR2 FQDESV come from the germline V gene (reference sequence). Between the trimmed V and J ends, which lost 2 bases and 5 bases, there was a span of 12 bases. The CDR3 DNA reads as TGTGCCAGCAGCTTACAAGGGGTTCGGACTGAAGCTTTCTTT. Translation: CASSLQGVRTEAFF. Full variable domain (remainder filled in from reference TRBV11-1 and TRBJ1-1): EAEVAQSPRYKITEKSQAVAFWCDPISGHATLYWYRQILGQGPELLVQFQDESVVDDSQLPKDRFSAERLKGVDSTLKIQPAELGDSAMYLCASSLQGVRTEAFFGQGTRLTVV.

The V call is TRBV6-5, the J call TRBJ2-4; 7 bases map to TRBD1. Per the germline V gene, CDR1 is MNHEY and CDR2 is SVGAGI. The junction had 5 bases not matched to a gene; V was cut back by 7 bases and J by 5 bases. This CDR3 spans 13 amino acids. The CDR3 bases are TGTGCCAGCAAAAGACAGGGTGAAAACATTCAGTACTTC. This codes for CASKRQGENIQYF.

The J gene is TRBJ1-1, the V gene TRBV6-5; TRBD1 might be the D (5 bases). The CDR3 sequence is 14 residues long. Trimming took off 2 bases at V and 1 base at J, with 8 bases between the two ends. Germline CDR1 MNHEY, CDR2 SVGAGI. DNA for the CDR3: TGTGCCAGCAGTTACAGGGGCCAGAACACTGAAGCTTTCTTT. Translated: CASSYRGQNTEAFF.

The chain is built from TRBV5-5 and TRBJ1-1; 10 bases are shared with TRBD1. The V and J ends lost 4 bases and 4 bases, in that order; junction bases with no gene match: 10. The CDR3 runs to 16 residues. Germline V lookup: CDR1 SGHKS, CDR2 YYEKEE (reference sequence). CDR3 sequence reads: CASSKYIRDRGTEAFF. In nucleotides, the CDR3 is TGTGCCAGCAGCAAATATATCCGGGACAGGGGCACTGAAGCTTTCTTT.

The chain carries TRBV5-8 and TRBJ2-4; no firm D call. Germline assignment: CDR1 SGHTS and CDR2 YDEGEE. Trimming shortened V by 4 bases and J by 0 bases, and 8 bases separated the two germline ends. CDR3 length equals 14 residues. CDR3 DNA sequence: TGTGCCAGCAGCCGTTCCGGAGCCAAAAACATTCAGTACTTC. Protein: CASSRSGAKNIQYF.

The chain carries TRBV5-1 and TRBJ2-7; 9 nucleotides match TRBD2. V dropped 0 bases and J dropped 7; count of bases not matched to a gene: 8. Germline CDR1 SGHRS, CDR2 YFSETQ. This CDR3 has 15 residues. Here the CDR3 reads CASSLGLAGAQEQYF. CDR3 DNA sequence: TGCGCCAGCAGCTTGGGTTTAGCGGGGGCTCAAGAGCAGTACTTC.

The chain couples TRBV28 to TRBJ2-1; 11 positions match TRBD2. J was trimmed by 6 bases and V by 0 bases; bases with no gene match: 4. Germline CDR1 is MDHEN and CDR2 is SYDVKM. CDR3 size: 16 residues. This chain's CDR3 is CASSLWRLAGPNEQFF. The CDR3 bases are TGTGCCAGCAGTTTATGGCGACTAGCGGGACCCAATGAGCAGTTCTTC.

The J gene is TRBJ2-5, the V gene TRBV4-1; 7 bases are shared with TRBD2. The CDR3 covers 14 residues. The V gene's germline CDR1 is MGHRA and CDR2 YSYEKL. The ends lost 0 bases at V and 7 bases at J; junction bases unmatched: 5. CDR3 DNA sequence: TGCGCCAGCAGCCAAGATCGGGCTAGCGGGACCCAGTACTTC. Amino acid sequence: CASSQDRASGTQYF.

This rearrangement joins TRBV21-1 to TRBJ2-3; TRBD1 was called by the table and not checked on the DNA. TRBV21-1 corresponds to a pseudogene. This CDR3 has 13 residues. The CDR3 protein is CASITTGAGTQYF. The DNA for the CDR3 is TGTGCCAGCATCACAACAGGGGCGGGTACGCAGTATTTT.

The chain employs TRBV10-3 and TRBJ2-7; D is possibly TRBD2 (5 bases). This CDR3 has 12 residues. The V end was cut by 6 bases, the J end by 7 bases, with 13 bases between. Germline CDR1 reads ENHRY; CDR2 reads SYGVKD. CDR3 residues: CAIRTSRGEQYF. Here the CDR3 DNA reads TGTGCCATCAGGACTTCTCGCGGGGAGCAGTACTTC.

This chain links TRBV5-1 with TRBJ2-7, with 9 bases fitting TRBD2. J was trimmed by 2 bases and V by 6 bases; bases with no gene match: 6. CDR1 is SGHRS and CDR2 is YFSETQ in the germline V gene. The length of the CDR3 is 14 residues. In nucleotides, the CDR3 is TGCGCCAGCACCCCAGCGGGGGGTACCTACGAGCAGTACTTC. Encoded protein: CASTPAGGTYEQYF. The full variable domain, its missing parts supplied by reference TRBV5-1 and TRBJ2-7, is KAGVTQTPRYLIKTRGQQVTLSCSPISGHRSVSWYQQTPGQGLQFLFEYFSETQRNKGNFPGRFSGRQFSNSRSEMNVSTLELGDSALYLCASTPAGGTYEQYFGPGTRLTVT.